Each of the 21 T cell receptor beta chains below was sequenced from the same sample in a study of PD-1 blockade in mismatch repair-deficient tumors. The data were produced by immunoSEQ multiplex PCR, yet TCRdb's version contains in-frame clones alone and is incomplete. The repertoire holds some 110,000 clones, with over 60% as singletons. The sample was peripheral blood, taken approximately 14 months after starting pembrolizumab. The receptors here all came from an adult with mismatch repair-deficient cancer.

This clone was counted a few times. The chain joins TRBV19 to TRBJ2-7; 8 nucleotides agree with TRBD1. This CDR3 spans 14 amino acids. With 7 bases clipped from V and 2 bases from J, the junction kept 7 bases outside the gene matches. Per germline, CDR1 LNHDA and CDR2 SQIVND (reference sequence). The CDR3 reads CASNRGAGPYEQYF. For the CDR3, the DNA is TGTGCCAGTAACAGGGGGGCAGGGCCCTACGAGCAGTACTTC.

V and J are TRBV15 and TRBJ2-3; the match to TRBD1 covers 9 bases. This CDR3 is built from 17 residues. CDR1 and CDR2 from the germline V gene are LNHNV and YYDKDF (reference sequence). Unmatched junction bases numbered 10, after V lost 3 bases and J lost 3 bases. As DNA, the CDR3 is TGTGCCACCAGCAGGGGACTACAGGGGGCCGGAACAGATACGCAGTATTTT. Its protein product is CATSRGLQGAGTDTQYF.

The chain employs TRBV18 and TRBJ2-1, with TRBD2 matching 8 bases. The CDR3 loop spans 16 amino acids. Germline V gene lookup returns CDR1 KGHSH and CDR2 LQKENI. V was clipped by 2 bases and J by 10 bases; unmatched bases: 13. The CDR3, as DNA: TGTGCCAGCTCACCAAGGGGACTAGGAAAAGATGGCGAGCAGTTCTTC. Protein sequence: CASSPRGLGKDGEQFF.

The chain carries TRBV7-2 and TRBJ2-1; tentatively, D is TRBD1 (5 bases). The V gene lost 1 base and the J gene lost 9 bases, with 10 bases spanning the gap. CDR1 SGHTA and CDR2 FQGNSA come from the germline V gene. This CDR3 region has 13 residues. The CDR3 loop is CASSLEGLGEQFF. CDR3 in DNA: TGTGCCAGCAGCTTAGAGGGGTTAGGTGAGCAGTTCTTC.

V and J are TRBV7-2 and TRBJ2-7, with 7 positions matching TRBD2. Germline V gene lookup returns CDR1 SGHTA and CDR2 FQGNSA. After removal of 0 bases from V and 2 bases from J, the junction contained 7 bases not matched to a gene. CDR3 size: 16 residues. CDR3 amino acids: CASSLAGGRSAYEQYF. CDR3 in DNA: TGTGCCAGCAGCTTAGCAGGCGGGAGAAGCGCCTACGAGCAGTACTTC.

This clone was recorded once. As DNA, the CDR3 is TGTGCCAGCACACCACTAGGTAGCGGAGGGTGGGATGAGCAGTTCTTC. Amino acids: CASTPLGSGGWDEQFF. The chain joins TRBV7-2 to TRBJ2-1; possible D gene TRBD2, 6 bases. Germline lookup yields CDR1 SGHTA and CDR2 FQGNSA. CDR3 length: 16 residues. V dropped 7 bases and J dropped 8 bases, with 24 bases sitting between them. Drawing the rest from reference TRBV7-2 and TRBJ2-1, the complete variable domain is GAGVSQSPSNKVTEKGKDVELRCDPISGHTALYWYRQSLGQGLEFLIYFQGNSAPDKSGLPSDRFSAERTGGSVSTLTIQRTQQEDSAVYLCASTPLGSGGWDEQFFGPGTRLTVL.

The J gene is TRBJ2-3, the V gene TRBV29-1; no reliable D call. Germline V CDR1 and CDR2: SQVTM, ANQGSEA. CDR3 size: 13 residues. The CDR3 nucleotides are TGCAGTATATTGATTCCGGGCACAGATACGCAGTATTTT. This gives the protein CSILIPGTDTQYF.

This sequence joins TRBV6-5 and TRBJ1-1; 7 bases are a match to TRBD1. V lost 1 base, J lost 1 base, and 6 bases stayed unmatched. This CDR3 region has 16 residues. CDR1 and CDR2 from the germline V gene are MNHEY and SVGAGI. CDR3: CASSYFPGQSNTEAFF. CDR3 DNA sequence: TGTGCCAGCAGTTACTTTCCGGGACAGTCGAACACTGAAGCTTTCTTT.

The count of this clone is one. This chain uses TRBV4-1 with TRBJ2-7; weak D call: TRBD2 (6 bases). CDR1 is MGHRA and CDR2 is YSYEKL in the germline V gene. V was trimmed by 4 bases and J by 2 bases, leaving 15 bases between them. The CDR3 is 15 amino acids. CDR3 DNA: TGCGCCAGCAGCCGAATTAGCGGCGAGACCTACGAGCAGTACTTC. Its protein is CASSRISGETYEQYF.

The chain links TRBV10-1 to TRBJ2-3; D unclear. This CDR3 is 13 amino acids long. Germline V gene lookup returns CDR1 WNHNN and CDR2 SYGVQD (reference sequence). The germline V and J ends were trimmed by 2 bases and 7 bases, with 10 bases remaining between them. Here the CDR3 reads CASSEIAWNTQYF. As DNA, the CDR3 is TGCGCCAGCAGTGAGATCGCGTGGAATACGCAGTATTTT.

V is TRBV15 and J is TRBJ1-3, with D perhaps matching TRBD1 (6 bases). Germline loops: CDR1 LNHNV, CDR2 YYDKDF (reference sequence). The CDR3 has 15 amino acids. Between the trimmed V and J ends, which lost 10 bases and 1 base, there was a span of 17 bases. The CDR3 DNA reads as TGTGCCATTACTTCACGGAGGGGGTCTGGAAACACCATATATTTT. Translated, it gives CAITSRRGSGNTIYF.

This chain uses TRBV9 with TRBJ2-1; the match to TRBD1 covers 9 bases. Per germline, CDR1 SGDLS and CDR2 YYNGEE. With V trimmed by 2 bases and J by 8 bases, 5 bases remained unmatched. The CDR3 runs 14 residues. CDR3 in DNA: TGTGCCAGCAGCGTTACAGGGGGCAAAGATGAGCAGTTCTTC. Translation gives CASSVTGGKDEQFF.

This chain uses TRBV5-6 with TRBJ1-1; 8 bases align to TRBD1. The CDR3 extends over 14 amino acids. Per germline, CDR1 SGHDT and CDR2 YYEEEE. The junction had 2 bases not matched to a gene; V was cut back by 4 bases and J by 0 bases. This chain's CDR3 is CASSPTGVNTEAFF. Here the CDR3 DNA reads TGTGCCAGCAGCCCGACAGGGGTGAACACTGAAGCTTTCTTT. The full variable domain, its missing parts supplied by reference TRBV5-6 and TRBJ1-1, is DAGVTQSPTHLIKTRGQQVTLRCSPKSGHDTVSWYQQALGQGPQFIFQYYEEEERQRGNFPDRFSGHQFPNYSSELNVNALLLGDSALYLCASSPTGVNTEAFFGQGTRLTVV.

This clone was picked up a small number of times. The genes are TRBV30 and TRBJ2-7; D is unresolved. V gave up 0 bases and J gave up 2 bases, with 8 bases separating them. CDR1 is GTSNPN, CDR2 SVGIG, per germline (reference sequence). The CDR3 runs to 13 residues. The CDR3 here is CAWSVGTAYEQYF. For the CDR3, the DNA is TGTGCCTGGAGTGTTGGCACCGCCTACGAGCAGTACTTC.

The rearrangement uses TRBV27 and TRBJ1-5, with D possibly TRBD1 on 5 matching bases. The V end lost 3 bases, the J end lost 2 bases, and 14 bases lay between the germline ends. The CDR3 is 16 amino acids. Germline V CDR1 and CDR2: MNHEY, SMNVEV (reference sequence). The CDR3 region is CASSLGGRMGNQPQHF. The CDR3 nucleotides are TGTGCCAGCAGTTTGGGGGGGAGAATGGGCAATCAGCCCCAGCATTTT.

The chain links TRBV27 to TRBJ2-5; D is perhaps TRBD1 or TRBD2 (5 bases each). V dropped 5 bases and J dropped 5 bases, with 21 bases sitting between them. The CDR3 loop spans 16 amino acids. Per the germline V gene, CDR1 is MNHEY and CDR2 is SMNVEV (reference sequence). The CDR3: CASSHQGRHPRETQYF. In DNA, the CDR3 is TGTGCCAGCAGTCATCAGGGACGCCACCCTAGGGAGACCCAGTACTTC.

The chain employs TRBV6-5 and TRBJ2-7; D gene unclear. Germline assignment: CDR1 MNHEY and CDR2 SVGAGI. V was clipped by 4 bases and J by 0 bases, with 7 bases between them. The CDR3 has 13 amino acids. The CDR3 DNA sequence: TGTGCCAGCAGTTCCCTAAGCTCCTACGAGCAGTACTTC. This gives the protein CASSSLSSYEQYF.

In its sample, this clone was seen a few times. The chain couples TRBV18 to TRBJ2-7; D might be TRBD2 (5 bases). V shed 6 bases and J shed 1 base, with 16 bases lying between them. The CDR3 is 15 residues long. Germline lookup yields CDR1 KGHSH and CDR2 LQKENI. The CDR3 DNA reads as TGTGCCAGCTCCCCGACACGGGGAGTATCCTACGAGCAGTACTTC. Its protein product is CASSPTRGVSYEQYF.

V usage is TRBV5-4 and J usage is TRBJ2-7; D remains unclear. Trimming left V 4 bases short and J 4 bases short, with 3 bases between. Germline V gene sequence: CDR1 SGHNT, CDR2 YYREEE (reference sequence). The CDR3 runs 10 residues. This chain's CDR3 is CASSIYEQYF. Written as DNA, the CDR3 is TGTGCCAGCAGCATTTACGAGCAGTACTTC.

The chain has TRBV7-3 and TRBJ1-1; 11 bases are shared with TRBD1. The V gene's germline CDR1 is SGHTA and CDR2 FQGTGA. The CDR3 contains 15 residues. V shed 5 bases, J shed 4 bases, and the junction held 6 bases outside the gene matches. The DNA for the CDR3 is TGTGCCAGCAGCCCCTGGACAGGGGGCGTCACTGAAGCTTTCTTT. Translated: CASSPWTGGVTEAFF.

V gene TRBV18 combines with J gene TRBJ2-1; 7 bases are a match to TRBD2. V gave up 6 bases and J gave up 0 bases; unmatched junction bases: 8. This CDR3 region has 16 residues. The germline CDR1 and CDR2 sequences are KGHSH and LQKENI. The CDR3 loop reads CASSPKRDYSYNEQFF. The CDR3 DNA sequence: TGTGCCAGCTCGCCCAAGCGGGACTACTCCTACAATGAGCAGTTCTTC.